The T cell receptor (beta chain) under discussion was sequenced for a study of blood T cell repertoires in COVID-19. Clones were read by immunoSEQ multiplex PCR, and TCRdb kept only the in-frame ones, dropping some. Among approximately 440,000 clones, 87% were seen once, and the ten largest hold around 0.7%. This sequence originates from a woman aged 18 to 35 who had recovered from COVID-19. The sequencing sample was made of PBMCs or T cells enriched from blood (not recorded which).

The CDR3 DNA follows: TGCGCCAGCAGCCAAGCCCTAAACAGGCCCGAGCAGTACTTC. Its protein is CASSQALNRPEQYF. The chain has TRBV4-1 and TRBJ2-7; possible D gene TRBD1, 5 bases. Germline lookup yields CDR1 MGHRA and CDR2 YSYEKL. The V gene lost 1 base and the J gene lost 6 bases, with 13 bases spanning the gap. The CDR3 covers 14 residues.